A selection of T cell receptor beta chains follows, all from one sample in a study of beta chain features in type 1 diabetes. Only in-frame clones appear in the TCRdb table, and some are missing; sequencing was by immunoSEQ multiplex PCR. The data show almost 350,000 clones, roughly 8% seen once. The sequenced sample was central memory CD4+ T cells from blood. The receptor source for this set is a woman under 30 in good health. Both conserved end residues are part of each CDR3. D genes are given only for firm matches. Expanded clones get a size class; other rows say once, few or many, or leave the size out.

CDR3,DNA,V,J,D,length,size
CASSFWDRGNQPQHF,TGTGCCAGCAGCTTCTGGGACAGGGGCAATCAGCCCCAGCATTTT,TRBV5-6,TRBJ1-5,TRBD1,15,few
CSAATGSGNTIYF,TGCAGCGCCGCGACAGGATCTGGAAACACCATATATTTT,TRBV29-1,TRBJ1-3,.,13,few
CASKIPGPDRYFF,TGTGCCAGCAAGATCCCTGGGCCGGACAGATATTTCTTT,TRBV6-6,TRBJ1-1,.,13,.
CASSGGGSGANVLTF,TGTGCCAGCAGCGGGGGCGGCTCTGGGGCCAACGTCCTGACTTTC,TRBV7-2,TRBJ2-6,.,15,.
CASRRPDNYYGYTF,TGTGCCAGCAGGCGACCGGACAACTACTATGGCTACACCTTC,TRBV2,TRBJ1-2,.,14,.
CASSQGGTNTGELFF,TGCGCCAGCAGCCAAGGGGGGACGAACACCGGGGAGCTGTTTTTT,TRBV4-3,TRBJ2-2,.,15,few
CASSPRGFRISTDTQYF,TGTGCCAGCAGTCCGAGGGGCTTCCGGATATCCACAGATACGCAGTATTTT,TRBV27,TRBJ2-3,.,17,few
CATSRPQETQYF,TGTGCCACCAGCAGACCCCAAGAGACCCAGTACTTC,TRBV15,TRBJ2-5,.,12,few
CASSQGTPEGNQPQHF,TGTGCCAGCAGCCAAGGGACTCCAGAGGGCAATCAGCCCCAGCATTTT,TRBV9,TRBJ1-5,.,16,few
CAISESKWTHEQFF,TGTGCCATCAGTGAGTCGAAATGGACCCATGAGCAGTTCTTC,TRBV10-3,TRBJ2-1,.,14,.
CASRPKRGYTF,TGTGCCAGCAGGCCTAAAAGGGGCTACACCTTC,TRBV28,TRBJ1-2,.,11,few
CASRPTSGSSEQYF,TGTGCCAGCAGACCAACTAGCGGGAGCTCCGAGCAGTACTTC,TRBV7-8,TRBJ2-7,TRBD2,14,few
CASSEYGQDFGGELFF,TGTGCCAGCAGTGAATATGGACAGGATTTTGGCGGGGAGCTGTTTTTT,TRBV6-1,TRBJ2-2,TRBD1,16,few
CASSSSGSEYNEQFF,TGCGCCAGCAGCTCGAGCGGGAGCGAGTACAATGAGCAGTTCTTC,TRBV5-1,TRBJ2-1,TRBD2,15,few
CASSELASGFTDTQYF,TGTGCCAGCAGTGAATTGGCTAGCGGGTTCACAGATACGCAGTATTTT,TRBV14,TRBJ2-3,TRBD2,16,.